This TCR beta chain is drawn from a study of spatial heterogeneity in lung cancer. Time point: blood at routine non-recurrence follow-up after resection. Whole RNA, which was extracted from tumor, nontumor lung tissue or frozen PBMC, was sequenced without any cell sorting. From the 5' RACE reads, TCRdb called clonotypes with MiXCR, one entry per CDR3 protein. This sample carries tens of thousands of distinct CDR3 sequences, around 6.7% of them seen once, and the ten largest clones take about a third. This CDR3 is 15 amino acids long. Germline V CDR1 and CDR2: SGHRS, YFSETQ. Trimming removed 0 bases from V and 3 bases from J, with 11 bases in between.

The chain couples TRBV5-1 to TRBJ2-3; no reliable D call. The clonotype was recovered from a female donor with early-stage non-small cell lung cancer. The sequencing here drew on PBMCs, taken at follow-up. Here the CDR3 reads CASSLGPVGTDTQYF. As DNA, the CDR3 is TGCGCCAGCAGCTTGGGACCCGTTGGGACAGATACGCAGTATTTT. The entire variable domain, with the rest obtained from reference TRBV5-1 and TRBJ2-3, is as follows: KAGVTQTPRYLIKTRGQQVTLSCSPISGHRSVSWYQQTPGQGLQFLFEYFSETQRNKGNFPGRFSGRQFSNSRSEMNVSTLELGDSALYLCASSLGPVGTDTQYFGPGTRLTVL.